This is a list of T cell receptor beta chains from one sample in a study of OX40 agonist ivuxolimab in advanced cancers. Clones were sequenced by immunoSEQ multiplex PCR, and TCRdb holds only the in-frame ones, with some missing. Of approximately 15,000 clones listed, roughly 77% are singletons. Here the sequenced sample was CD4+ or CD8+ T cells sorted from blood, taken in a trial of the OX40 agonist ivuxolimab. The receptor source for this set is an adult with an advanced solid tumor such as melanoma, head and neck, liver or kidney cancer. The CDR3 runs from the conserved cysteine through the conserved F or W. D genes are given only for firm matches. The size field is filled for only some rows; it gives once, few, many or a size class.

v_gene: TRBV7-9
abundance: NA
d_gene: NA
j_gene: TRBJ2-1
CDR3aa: CASSLLLGSNEQFF
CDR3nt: TGTGCCAGCAGCTTGTTACTAGGTTCCAATGAGCAGTTCTTC

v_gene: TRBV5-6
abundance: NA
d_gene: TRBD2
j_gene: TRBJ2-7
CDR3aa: CASSLQLAGAAYEQYF
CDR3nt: TGTGCCAGCAGCTTGCAACTAGCGGGAGCTGCCTACGAGCAGTACTTC

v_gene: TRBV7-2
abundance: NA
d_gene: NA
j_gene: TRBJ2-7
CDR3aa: CASSSLRGTYEQYF
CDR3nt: TGTGCCAGCAGCTCCCTTCGGGGCACCTACGAGCAGTACTTC

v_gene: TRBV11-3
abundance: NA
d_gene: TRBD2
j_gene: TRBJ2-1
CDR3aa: CASSPRTSGRAGNEQFF
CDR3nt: TGTGCCAGCAGCCCCCGGACTAGCGGGAGGGCTGGAAATGAGCAGTTCTTC

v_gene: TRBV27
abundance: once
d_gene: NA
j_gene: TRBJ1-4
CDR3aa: CASSPPDRNEKLFF
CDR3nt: TGTGCCAGCAGTCCCCCGGACAGAAATGAAAAACTGTTTTTT

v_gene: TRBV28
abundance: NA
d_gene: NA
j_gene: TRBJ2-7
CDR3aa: CASSVQSRPQEQYF
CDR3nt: TGTGCCAGCTCTGTGCAAAGCCGGCCTCAAGAGCAGTACTTC

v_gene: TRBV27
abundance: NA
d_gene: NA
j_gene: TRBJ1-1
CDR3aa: CASSLGGPLSTEAFF
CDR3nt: TGTGCCAGCAGTTTGGGGGGGCCGCTCAGTACTGAAGCTTTCTTT

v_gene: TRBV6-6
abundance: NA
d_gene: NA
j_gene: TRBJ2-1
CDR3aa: CASSYNHINEQFF
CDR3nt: TGTGCCAGCAGTTACAATCACATCAATGAGCAGTTCTTC

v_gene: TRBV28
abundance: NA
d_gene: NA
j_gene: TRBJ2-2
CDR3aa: CASSFKANTGELFF
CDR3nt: TGTGCCAGCAGTTTCAAGGCGAACACCGGGGAGCTGTTTTTT

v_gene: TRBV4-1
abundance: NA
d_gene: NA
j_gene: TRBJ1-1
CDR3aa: CASSQEGRDTEAFF
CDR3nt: TGCGCCAGCAGCCAAGAAGGTAGGGACACTGAAGCTTTCTTT

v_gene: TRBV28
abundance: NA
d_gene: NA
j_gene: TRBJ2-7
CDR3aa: CASSPRTEIYEQYF
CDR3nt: TGTGCCAGCAGTCCAAGGACTGAGATCTACGAGCAGTACTTC

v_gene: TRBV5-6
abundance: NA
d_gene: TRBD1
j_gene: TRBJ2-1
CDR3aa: CASSIPTGTFQGKFF
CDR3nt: TGTGCCAGCAGCATCCCGACAGGGACCTTTCAGGGGAAGTTCTTC

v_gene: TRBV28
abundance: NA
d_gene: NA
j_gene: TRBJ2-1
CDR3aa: CASSFMEVRGNEQFF
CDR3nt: TGTGCCAGCAGTTTTATGGAGGTGCGGGGCAATGAGCAGTTCTTC

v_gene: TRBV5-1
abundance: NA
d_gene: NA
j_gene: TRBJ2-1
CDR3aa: CASSLDGWDWQFF
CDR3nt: TGCGCCAGCAGCTTGGATGGTTGGGACTGGCAGTTCTTC

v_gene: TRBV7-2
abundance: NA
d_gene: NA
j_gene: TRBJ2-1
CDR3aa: CASSFRGSSYNEQFF
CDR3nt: TGTGCCAGCAGCTTTCGCGGTAGCTCCTACAATGAGCAGTTCTTC

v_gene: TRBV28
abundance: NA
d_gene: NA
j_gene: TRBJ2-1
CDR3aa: CASTRSQDEQFF
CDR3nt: TGTGCCAGCACCCGTTCTCAGGATGAGCAGTTCTTC

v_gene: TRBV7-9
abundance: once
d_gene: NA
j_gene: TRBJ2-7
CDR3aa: CASSDTSGASISEFYEQYF
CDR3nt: TGTGCCAGCAGCGACACTTCCGGGGCAAGTATTAGTGAGTTCTACGAGCAGTACTTC

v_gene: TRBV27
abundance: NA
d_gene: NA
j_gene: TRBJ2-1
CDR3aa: CASSLPSHEQFF
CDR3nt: TGTGCCAGCAGCCTCCCTAGCCATGAGCAGTTCTTC

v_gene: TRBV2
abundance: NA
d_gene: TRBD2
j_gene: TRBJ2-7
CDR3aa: CASSEAGRASGRGSYEQYF
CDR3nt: TGTGCCAGCAGTGAAGCGGGGAGGGCTAGCGGGAGGGGGTCCTACGAGCAGTACTTC

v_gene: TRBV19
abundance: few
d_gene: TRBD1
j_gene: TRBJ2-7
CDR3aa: CASTPGGQGTYEQYF
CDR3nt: TGTGCCAGTACCCCAGGGGGACAGGGAACCTACGAGCAGTACTTC

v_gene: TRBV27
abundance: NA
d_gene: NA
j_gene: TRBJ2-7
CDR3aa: CASSPSTGAYEQYF
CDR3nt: TGTGCCAGCAGTCCATCGACAGGTGCCTACGAGCAGTACTTC

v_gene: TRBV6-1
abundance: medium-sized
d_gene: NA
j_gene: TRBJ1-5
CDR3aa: CASSEAGHYSNQPQHF
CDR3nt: TGTGCCAGCAGTGAAGCGGGACACTATAGCAATCAGCCCCAGCATTTT

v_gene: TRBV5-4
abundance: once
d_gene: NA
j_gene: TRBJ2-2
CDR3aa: CASKRTNTGELFF
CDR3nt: TGTGCCAGCAAGCGGACGAACACCGGGGAGCTGTTTTTT

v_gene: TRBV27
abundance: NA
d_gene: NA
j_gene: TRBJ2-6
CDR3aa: CASSLFYSGANVLTF
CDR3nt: TGTGCCAGCAGTTTATTTTACTCTGGGGCCAACGTCCTGACTTTC

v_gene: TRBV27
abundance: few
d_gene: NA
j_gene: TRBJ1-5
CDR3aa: CASSLWGNQPQHF
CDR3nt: TGTGCCAGCAGTTTATGGGGGAATCAGCCCCAGCATTTT

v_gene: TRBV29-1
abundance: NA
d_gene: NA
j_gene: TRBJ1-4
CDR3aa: CSVFGEKLFF
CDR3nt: TGCAGCGTTTTTGGTGAAAAACTGTTTTTT

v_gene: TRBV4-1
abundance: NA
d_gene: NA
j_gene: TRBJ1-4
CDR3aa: CASSHPSNEKLFF
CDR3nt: TGCGCCAGCAGCCACCCCTCTAATGAAAAACTGTTTTTT

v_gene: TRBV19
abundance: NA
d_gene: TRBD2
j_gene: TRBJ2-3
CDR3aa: CASSIAAAELAGVLADTQYF
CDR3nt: TGTGCCAGTAGTATAGCCGCAGCTGAACTAGCGGGAGTTTTGGCAGATACGCAGTATTTT

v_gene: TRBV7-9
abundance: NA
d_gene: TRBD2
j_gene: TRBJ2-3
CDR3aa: CASSLGLAGESDTQYF
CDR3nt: TGTGCCAGCAGCTTGGGACTAGCGGGAGAATCAGATACGCAGTATTTT

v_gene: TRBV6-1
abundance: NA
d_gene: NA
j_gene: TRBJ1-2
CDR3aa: CASSEIGEGYGYTF
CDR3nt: TGTGCCAGCAGTGAAATTGGTGAGGGCTATGGCTACACCTTC

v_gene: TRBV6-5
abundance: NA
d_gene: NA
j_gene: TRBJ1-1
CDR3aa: CASSYSEGTEAFF
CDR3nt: TGTGCCAGCAGTTACTCGGAGGGTACTGAAGCTTTCTTT

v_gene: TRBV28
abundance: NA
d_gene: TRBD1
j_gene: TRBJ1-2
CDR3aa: CASSTGGYGYTF
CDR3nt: TGTGCCAGCAGTACAGGGGGGTATGGCTACACCTTC

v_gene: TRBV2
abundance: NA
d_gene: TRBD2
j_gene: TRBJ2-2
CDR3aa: CASRVTSGNTGELFF
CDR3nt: TGTGCCAGCCGGGTAACTAGCGGCAACACCGGGGAGCTGTTTTTT

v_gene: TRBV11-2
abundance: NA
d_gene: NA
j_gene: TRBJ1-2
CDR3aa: CASSFLTNYGYTF
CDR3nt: TGTGCCAGCAGCTTCCTCACGAACTATGGCTACACCTTC

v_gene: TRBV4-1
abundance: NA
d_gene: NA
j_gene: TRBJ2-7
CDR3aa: CASSQAETAPYEQYF
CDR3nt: TGCGCCAGCAGCCAAGCCGAGACAGCTCCCTACGAGCAGTACTTC

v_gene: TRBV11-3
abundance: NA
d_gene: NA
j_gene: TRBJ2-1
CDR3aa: CASSFTSRGFYNEQFF
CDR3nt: TGTGCCAGCAGCTTTACTAGTAGGGGCTTCTACAATGAGCAGTTCTTC

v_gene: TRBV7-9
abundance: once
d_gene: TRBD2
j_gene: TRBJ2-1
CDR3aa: CASSPGLAPQRSYNEQFF
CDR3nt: TGTGCCAGCAGCCCTGGACTAGCTCCTCAACGCTCCTACAATGAGCAGTTCTTC

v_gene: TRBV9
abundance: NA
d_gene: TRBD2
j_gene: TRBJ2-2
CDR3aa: CASSQDSASGYTGELFF
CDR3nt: TGTGCCAGCAGCCAAGATTCGGCTAGCGGGTACACCGGGGAGCTGTTTTTT

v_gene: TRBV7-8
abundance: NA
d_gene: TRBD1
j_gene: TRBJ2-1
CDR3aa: CASSHGTGGYEQFF
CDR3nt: TGTGCCAGCAGCCACGGGACAGGGGGCTATGAGCAGTTCTTC

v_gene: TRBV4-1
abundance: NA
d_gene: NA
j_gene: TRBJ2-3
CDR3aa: CASSRDSYTDTQYF
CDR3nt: TGCGCCAGCAGCCGGGACTCCTACACAGATACGCAGTATTTT

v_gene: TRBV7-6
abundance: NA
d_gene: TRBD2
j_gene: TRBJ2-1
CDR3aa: CASSIVGTSEQFF
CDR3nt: TGTGCCAGCAGCATAGTGGGGACTAGCGAGCAGTTCTTC

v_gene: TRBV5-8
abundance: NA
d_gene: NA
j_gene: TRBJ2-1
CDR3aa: CASSLEAIPNEQFF
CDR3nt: TGTGCCAGCAGCTTGGAGGCGATTCCCAATGAGCAGTTCTTC

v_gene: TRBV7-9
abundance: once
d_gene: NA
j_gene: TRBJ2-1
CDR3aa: CASFPGSYNEQFF
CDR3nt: TGTGCCAGCTTCCCAGGGTCCTACAATGAGCAGTTCTTC

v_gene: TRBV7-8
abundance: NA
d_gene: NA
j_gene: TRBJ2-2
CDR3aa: CASSLFATGELFF
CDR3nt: TGTGCCAGCAGCTTATTTGCCACCGGGGAGCTGTTTTTT

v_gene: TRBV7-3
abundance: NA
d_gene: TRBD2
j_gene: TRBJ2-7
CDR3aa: CASSLTGGSYEQYF
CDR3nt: TGTGCCAGCAGCTTAACCGGGGGGTCGTACGAGCAGTACTTC

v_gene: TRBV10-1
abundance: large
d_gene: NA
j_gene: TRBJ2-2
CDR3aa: CASSESGPTGELFF
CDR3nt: TGCGCCAGCAGTGAGTCAGGCCCCACCGGGGAGCTGTTTTTT